This TCR beta chain was documented in a study of cytomegalovirus exposure and HLA in healthy donors. The table came from immunoSEQ multiplex PCR; TCRdb's copy has only in-frame clones and leaves some out. The data show approximately 300,000 clones, approximately 90% seen once. The V gene's germline CDR1 is SGDLS and CDR2 YYNGEE. The CDR3 extends over 14 amino acids. V dropped 0 bases and J dropped 4; count of bases not matched to a gene: 2. Sequenced sample: PBMCs. The V and J genes are TRBV9 and TRBJ2-7, with 9 bases aligning to TRBD1. The source of this sequence is a woman in her late teens or twenties in good health and CMV-seronegative. The CDR3 DNA reads TGTGCCAGCAGCGTAGCGGGACAGGGATACGAGCAGTACTTC. It yields the protein CASSVAGQGYEQYF.